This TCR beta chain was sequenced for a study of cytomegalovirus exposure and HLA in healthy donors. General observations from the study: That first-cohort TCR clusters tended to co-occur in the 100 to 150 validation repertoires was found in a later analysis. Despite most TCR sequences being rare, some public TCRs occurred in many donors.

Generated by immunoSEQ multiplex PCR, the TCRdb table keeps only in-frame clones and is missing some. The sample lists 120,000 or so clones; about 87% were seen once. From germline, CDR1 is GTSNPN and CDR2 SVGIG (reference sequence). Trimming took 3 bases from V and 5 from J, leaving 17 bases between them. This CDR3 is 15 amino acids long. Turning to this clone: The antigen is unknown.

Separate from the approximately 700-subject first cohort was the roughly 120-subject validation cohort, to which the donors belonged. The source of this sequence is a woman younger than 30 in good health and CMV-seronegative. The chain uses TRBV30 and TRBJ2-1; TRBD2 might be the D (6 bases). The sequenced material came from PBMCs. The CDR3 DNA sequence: TGTGCCTGGAGCCCAGGGTTTGGACTAAACAATGAGCAGTTCTTC. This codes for CAWSPGFGLNNEQFF.